A single TCR beta chain is shown here with its context. The data derive from a study of neoadjuvant nivolumab and ipilimumab in lung cancer. Profiling relied on immunoSEQ multiplex PCR, and the TCRdb table lists in-frame clones only, not all of them. The sample has about 20,000 clones, around 77% seen once. V shed 0 bases and J shed 3 bases, with 7 bases lying between them. The CDR3 totals 15 residues. CDR1 is SGDLS and CDR2 is YYNGEE in the germline V gene. The starting material was tumor tissue, obtained after neoadjuvant nivolumab, alone or with ipilimumab, at or shortly before surgery. This chain uses TRBV9 with TRBJ1-6; D gene ambiguous. The sequence came from an adult with non-small cell lung cancer. The CDR3 loop is CASSVDGVYNSPLHF. Written as DNA, the CDR3 is TGTGCCAGCAGCGTAGATGGGGTCTATAATTCACCCCTCCACTTT.